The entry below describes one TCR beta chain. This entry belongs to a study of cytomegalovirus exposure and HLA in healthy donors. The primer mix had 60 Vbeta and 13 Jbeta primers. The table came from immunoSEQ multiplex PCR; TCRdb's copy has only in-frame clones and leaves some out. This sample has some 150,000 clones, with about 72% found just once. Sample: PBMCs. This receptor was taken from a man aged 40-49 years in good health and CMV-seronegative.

The CDR3 DNA reads as TGTGCCAGCAGCAACGAGGGACTAGTGGCCTACGAGCAGTACTTC. It translates to CASSNEGLVAYEQYF. The chain carries TRBV7-8 and TRBJ2-7; 8 nucleotides match TRBD2. The CDR3 consists of 15 residues. J lost 2 bases, V lost 5 bases, and 8 bases had no gene match. Germline V gene data show CDR1 as SGHVS and CDR2 as FQNEAQ.